This T cell receptor beta chain originates from a study of blood T cell repertoires in COVID-19. Study background: PBMCs, B-cell-depleted T cells, or T cells were the source of the cDNA or gDNA that made up the material.

Germline V gene lookup returns CDR1 SGHAT and CDR2 FQNNGV. CDR3 size: 11 residues. The V gene lost 10 bases and the J gene lost 6 bases, with 12 bases spanning the gap. Produced via immunoSEQ multiplex PCR; TCRdb's table is partial and in-frame only. The sample carries 200,000 to 300,000 clones, around four fifths recorded once. This sequence originates from a man in his 60s with acute or convalescent COVID-19. The sample taken for sequencing was peripheral blood. The rearrangement uses TRBV11-2 and TRBJ1-1; the D gene is possibly TRBD1 (5 bases). The CDR3, as DNA: TGTGCCACAGCTTCGGGGGCTGAAGCTTTCTTT. Residues: CATASGAEAFF.